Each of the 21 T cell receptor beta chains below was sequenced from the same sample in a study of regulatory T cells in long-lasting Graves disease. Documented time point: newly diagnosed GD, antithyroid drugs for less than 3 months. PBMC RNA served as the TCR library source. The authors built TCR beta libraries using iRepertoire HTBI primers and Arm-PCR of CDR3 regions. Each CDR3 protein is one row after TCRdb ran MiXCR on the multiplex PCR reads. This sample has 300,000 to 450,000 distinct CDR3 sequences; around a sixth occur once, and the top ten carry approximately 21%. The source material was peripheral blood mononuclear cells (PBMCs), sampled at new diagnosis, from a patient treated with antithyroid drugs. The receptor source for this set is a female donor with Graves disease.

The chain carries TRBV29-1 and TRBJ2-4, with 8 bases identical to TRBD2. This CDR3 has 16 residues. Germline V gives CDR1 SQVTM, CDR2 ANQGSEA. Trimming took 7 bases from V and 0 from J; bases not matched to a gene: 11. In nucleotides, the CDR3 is TGCAGCGCTGCCCCGGGGGGGGGTATAGCCAAAAACATTCAGTACTTC. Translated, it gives CSAAPGGGIAKNIQYF.

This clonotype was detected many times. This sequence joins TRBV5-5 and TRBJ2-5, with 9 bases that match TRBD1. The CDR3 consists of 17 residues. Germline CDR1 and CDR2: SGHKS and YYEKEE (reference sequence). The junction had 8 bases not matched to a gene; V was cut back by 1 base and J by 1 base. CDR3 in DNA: TGTGCCAGCAGCTTGCTGACTACAGGGGGCGGCCAAGAGACCCAGTACTTC. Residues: CASSLLTTGGGQETQYF.

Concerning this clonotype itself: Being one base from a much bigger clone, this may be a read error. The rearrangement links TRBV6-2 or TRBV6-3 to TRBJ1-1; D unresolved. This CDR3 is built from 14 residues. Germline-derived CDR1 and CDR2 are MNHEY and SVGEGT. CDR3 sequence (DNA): TGTGCCAGCAGTTACTCACAGATGAACACTGGAGCTTTCTTT. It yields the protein CASSYSQMNTGAFF.

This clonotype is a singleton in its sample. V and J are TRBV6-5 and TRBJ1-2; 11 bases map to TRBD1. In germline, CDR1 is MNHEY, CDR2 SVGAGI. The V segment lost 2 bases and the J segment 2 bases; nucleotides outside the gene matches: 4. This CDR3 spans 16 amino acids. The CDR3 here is CASSYVRTGGNYGYTF. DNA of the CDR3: TGTGCCAGCAGTTACGTTAGGACAGGGGGCAACTATGGCTACACCTTC.

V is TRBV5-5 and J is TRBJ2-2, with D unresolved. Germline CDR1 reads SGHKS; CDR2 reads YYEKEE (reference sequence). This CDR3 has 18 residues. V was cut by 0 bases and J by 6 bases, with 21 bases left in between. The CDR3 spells CASSLVPRMLGSPGELFF. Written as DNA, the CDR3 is TGTGCCAGCAGCTTGGTCCCCAGGATGTTGGGGTCCCCCGGGGAGCTGTTTTTT.

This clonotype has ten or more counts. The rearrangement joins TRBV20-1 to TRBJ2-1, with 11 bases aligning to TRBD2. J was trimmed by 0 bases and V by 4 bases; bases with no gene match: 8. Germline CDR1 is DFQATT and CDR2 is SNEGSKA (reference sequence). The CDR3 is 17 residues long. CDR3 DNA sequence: TGCAGTGCTACCGGGACTAGCGGTTTTAGCTCCTACAATGAGCAGTTCTTC. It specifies CSATGTSGFSSYNEQFF.

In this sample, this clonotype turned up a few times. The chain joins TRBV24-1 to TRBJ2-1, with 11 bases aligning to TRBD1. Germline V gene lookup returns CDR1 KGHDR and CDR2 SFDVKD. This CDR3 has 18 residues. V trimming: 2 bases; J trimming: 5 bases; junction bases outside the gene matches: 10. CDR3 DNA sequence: TGTGCCACCAGTGATTATGGTGTAGGGGACAGGGGGAACAATGAGCAGTTCTTC. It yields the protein CATSDYGVGDRGNNEQFF.

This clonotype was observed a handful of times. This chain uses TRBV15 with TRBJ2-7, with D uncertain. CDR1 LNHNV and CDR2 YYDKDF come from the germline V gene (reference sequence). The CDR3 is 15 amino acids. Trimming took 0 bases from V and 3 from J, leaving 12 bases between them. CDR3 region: CATSRDPSGLYEQYF. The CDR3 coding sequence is TGTGCCACCAGCAGAGATCCCTCAGGTCTCTACGAGCAGTACTTC. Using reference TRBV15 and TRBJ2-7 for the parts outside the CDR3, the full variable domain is DAMVIQNPRYQVTQFGKPVTLSCSQTLNHNVMYWYQQKSSQAPKLLFHYYDKDFNNEADTPDNFQSRRPNTSFCFLDIRSPGLGDTAMYLCATSRDPSGLYEQYFGPGTRLTVT.

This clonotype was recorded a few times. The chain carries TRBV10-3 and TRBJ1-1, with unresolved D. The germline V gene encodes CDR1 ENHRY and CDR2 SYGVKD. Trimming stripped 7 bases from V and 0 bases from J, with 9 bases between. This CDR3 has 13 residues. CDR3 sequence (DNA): TGTGCCATCAATGAAGGGTTGAACACTGAAGCTTTCTTT. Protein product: CAINEGLNTEAFF.

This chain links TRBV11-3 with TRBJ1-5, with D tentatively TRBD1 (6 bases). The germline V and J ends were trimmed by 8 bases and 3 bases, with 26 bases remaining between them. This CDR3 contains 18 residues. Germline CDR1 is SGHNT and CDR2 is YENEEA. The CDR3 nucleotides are TGTGCCAGCCGTGGACCCCCCCGGGGGCTCTTTAACAATCAGCCCCAGCATTTT. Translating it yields CASRGPPRGLFNNQPQHF.

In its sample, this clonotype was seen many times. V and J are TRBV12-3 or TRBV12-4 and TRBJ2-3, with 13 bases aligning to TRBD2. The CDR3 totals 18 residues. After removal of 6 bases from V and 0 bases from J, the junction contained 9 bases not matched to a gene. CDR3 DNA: TGTGCCAGCAGCCCCGGGACTAGCGGGGATACTAGCACAGATACGCAGTATTTT. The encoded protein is CASSPGTSGDTSTDTQYF.

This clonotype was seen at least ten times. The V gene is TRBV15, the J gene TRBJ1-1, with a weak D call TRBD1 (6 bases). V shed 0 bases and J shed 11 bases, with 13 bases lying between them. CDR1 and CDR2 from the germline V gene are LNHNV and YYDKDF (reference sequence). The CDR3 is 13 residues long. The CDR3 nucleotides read TGTGCCACCAGCAGAGAGAGGGCCCAGGGGGCTTTCTTT. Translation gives CATSRERAQGAFF.

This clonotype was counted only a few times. The CDR3 nucleotides read TGTGCCGGGGCGACAGGGTTGGGTCAGCCCCAGCATTTT. Translating it yields CAGATGLGQPQHF. This sequence joins TRBV28 and TRBJ1-5; 7 bases are shared with TRBD1. Germline loops: CDR1 MDHEN, CDR2 SYDVKM. With V trimmed by 11 bases and J by 6 bases, 10 bases remained unmatched. This CDR3 is 13 amino acids long.

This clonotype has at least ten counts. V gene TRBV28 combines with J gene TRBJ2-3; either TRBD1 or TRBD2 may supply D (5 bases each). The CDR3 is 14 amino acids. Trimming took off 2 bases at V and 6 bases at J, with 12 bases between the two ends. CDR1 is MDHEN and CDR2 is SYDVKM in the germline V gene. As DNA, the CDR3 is TGTGCCAGCAGTTTAAGGGGTTTAGCGGATACGCAGTATTTT. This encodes CASSLRGLADTQYF.

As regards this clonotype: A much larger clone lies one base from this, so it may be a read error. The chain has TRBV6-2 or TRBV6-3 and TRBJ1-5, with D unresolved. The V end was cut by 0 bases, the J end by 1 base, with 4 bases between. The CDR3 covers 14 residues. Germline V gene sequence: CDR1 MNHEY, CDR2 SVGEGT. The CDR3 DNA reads TGTGCCAGCAGTTACTCGGCCAGCAATCAGCCCCAGCATTTT. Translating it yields CASSYSASNQPQHF.

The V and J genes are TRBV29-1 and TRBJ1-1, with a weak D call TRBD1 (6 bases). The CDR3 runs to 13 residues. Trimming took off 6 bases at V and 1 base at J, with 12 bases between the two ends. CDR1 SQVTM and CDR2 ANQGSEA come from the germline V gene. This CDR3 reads CSVSGTPNTEAFF. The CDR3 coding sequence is TGCAGCGTATCCGGGACACCGAACACTGAAGCTTTCTTT.

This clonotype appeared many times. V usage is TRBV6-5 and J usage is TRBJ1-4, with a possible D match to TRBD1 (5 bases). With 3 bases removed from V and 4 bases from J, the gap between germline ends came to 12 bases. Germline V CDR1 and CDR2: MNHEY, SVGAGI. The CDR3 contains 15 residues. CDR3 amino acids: CASSYSPGLNEKLFF. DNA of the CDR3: TGTGCCAGCAGTTATAGTCCAGGGCTTAATGAAAAACTGTTTTTT.

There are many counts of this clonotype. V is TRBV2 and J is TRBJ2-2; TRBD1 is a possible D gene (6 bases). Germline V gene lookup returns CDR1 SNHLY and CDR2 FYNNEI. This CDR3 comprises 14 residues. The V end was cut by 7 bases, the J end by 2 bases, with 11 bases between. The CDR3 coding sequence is TGTGCCAGCATTATGACAGGCAACACCGGGGAGCTGTTTTTT. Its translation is CASIMTGNTGELFF. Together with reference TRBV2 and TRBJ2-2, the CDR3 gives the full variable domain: EPEVTQTPSHQVTQMGQEVILRCVPISNHLYFYWYRQILGQKVEFLVSFYNNEISEKSEIFDDQFSVERPDGSNFTLKIRSTKLEDSAMYFCASIMTGNTGELFFGEGSRLTVL.

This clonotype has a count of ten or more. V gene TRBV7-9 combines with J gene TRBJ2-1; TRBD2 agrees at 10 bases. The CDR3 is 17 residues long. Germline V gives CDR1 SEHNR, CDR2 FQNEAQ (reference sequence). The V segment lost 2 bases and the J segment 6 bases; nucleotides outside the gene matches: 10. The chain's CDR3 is CASSLILASGRLNEQFF. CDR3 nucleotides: TGTGCCAGCAGCTTAATACTGGCTAGCGGGAGACTCAATGAGCAGTTCTTC. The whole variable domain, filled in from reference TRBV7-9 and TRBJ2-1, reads DTGVSQNPRHKITKRGQNVTFRCDPISEHNRLYWYRQTLGQGPEFLTYFQNEAQLEKSRLLSDRFSAERPKGSFSTLEIQRTEQGDSAMYLCASSLILASGRLNEQFFGPGTRLTVL.

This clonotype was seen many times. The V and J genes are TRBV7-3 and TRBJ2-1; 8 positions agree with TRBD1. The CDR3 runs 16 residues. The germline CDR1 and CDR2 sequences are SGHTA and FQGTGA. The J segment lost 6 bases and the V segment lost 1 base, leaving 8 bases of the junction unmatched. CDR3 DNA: TGTGCCAGCAGCTTAAGGGGCCAGGGGGCCCGCAATGAGCAGTTCTTC. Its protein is CASSLRGQGARNEQFF. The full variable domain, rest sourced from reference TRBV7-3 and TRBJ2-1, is GAGVSQTPSNKVTEKGKYVELRCDPISGHTALYWYRQSLGQGPEFLIYFQGTGAADDSGLPNDRFFAVRPEGSVSTLKIQRTERGDSAVYLCASSLRGQGARNEQFFGPGTRLTVL.

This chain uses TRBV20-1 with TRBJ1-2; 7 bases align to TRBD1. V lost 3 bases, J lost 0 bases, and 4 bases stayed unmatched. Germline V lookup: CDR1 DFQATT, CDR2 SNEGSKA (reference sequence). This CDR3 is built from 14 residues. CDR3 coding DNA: TGCAGTGCTAGGGGGGACAGCCCTAACTATGGCTACACCTTC. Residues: CSARGDSPNYGYTF.